This T cell receptor (beta chain) is drawn from a study of T cell responses to AZD1222 COVID-19 vaccine. Germline assignment: CDR1 MGHDK and CDR2 SYGVNS. This CDR3 spans 16 amino acids. Trimming cost V 6 bases and J 4 bases, with 21 bases left between them. Findings and caveats of the study: The donor group comprised mostly white British people and more females; the analysis possibly underestimated clonal diversity. Variant regions that are unmutated are reportedly the target of nearly half of spike-specific TCRs. Along spike, vaccine-associated CD4 TCRs were found throughout, with dominance at 160-218 and 743-854.

Repertoires were generated with immunoSEQ multiplex PCR, while TCRdb's copy carries only in-frame clones and drops some. The sample contains 65,000 to 90,000 clones, 86% of which appear only once. To note about this clone: Its antigen remains unknown.

The TCR was taken from an adult in good health. The sequences come from peripheral blood, collected on day 0 of AZD1222 vaccination. The chain links TRBV25-1 to TRBJ1-2; D perhaps matches TRBD1 (5 bases). CDR3 bases: TGTGCCAGCAGCCAAAGGGGAGGGGTAGGAGGCTATGGCTACACCTTC. It encodes CASSQRGGVGGYGYTF.